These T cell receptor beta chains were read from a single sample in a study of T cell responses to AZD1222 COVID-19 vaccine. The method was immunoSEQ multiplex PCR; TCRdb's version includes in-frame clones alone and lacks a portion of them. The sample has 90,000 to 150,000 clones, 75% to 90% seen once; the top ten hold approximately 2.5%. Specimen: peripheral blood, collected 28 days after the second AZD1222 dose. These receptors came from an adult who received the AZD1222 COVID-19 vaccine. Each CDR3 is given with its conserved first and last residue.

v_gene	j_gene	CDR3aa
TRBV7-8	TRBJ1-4	CASSLAGQGDEKLFF
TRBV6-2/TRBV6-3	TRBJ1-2	CASSLQGDYGYTF
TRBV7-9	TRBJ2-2	CASSLVNRGPDTGELFF
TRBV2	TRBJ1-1	CASSIMAGRNAEAFF
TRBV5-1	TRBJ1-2	CASSSGGQGSYGYTF
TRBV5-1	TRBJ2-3	CASSSSSPGGSDTQYF
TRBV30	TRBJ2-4	CAWSVQGWSLAKNIQYF
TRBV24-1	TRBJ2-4	CATSDGSGGIKNIQYF
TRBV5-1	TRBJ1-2	CASSLGDRGQGYTF
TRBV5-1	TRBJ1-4	CASSLTGGEKLFF
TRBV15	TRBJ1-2	CATSRDLAGGFLYGYTF
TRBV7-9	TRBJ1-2	CASSRGQAYGYTF
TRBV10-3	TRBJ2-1	CAINGGPQGVYNEQFF
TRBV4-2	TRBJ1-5	CASSQDYAQGTEPQHF
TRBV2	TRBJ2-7	CASSPVGGGYEQYF
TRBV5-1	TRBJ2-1	CASTVAGENEQFF
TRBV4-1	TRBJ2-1	CASSQATSGGYYNEQFF
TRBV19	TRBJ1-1	CASSNRGQNTEAFF
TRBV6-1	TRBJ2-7	CASSEREGGPYEQYF
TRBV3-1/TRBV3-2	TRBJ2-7	CASSQGRDEQYF
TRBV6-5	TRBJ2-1	CASSKVVGVYNEQFF
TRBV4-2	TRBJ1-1	CASSQDRYRGGTEAFF
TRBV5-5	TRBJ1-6	CASSFGGLGSPLHF
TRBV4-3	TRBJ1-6	CASSQVRQGNYNSPLHF
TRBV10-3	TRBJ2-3	CAISPGLAGGVVDTQYF
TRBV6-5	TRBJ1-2	CASSPGGDRWGGYTF
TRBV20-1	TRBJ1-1	CSAKEDTEAFF
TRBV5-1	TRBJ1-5	CASSPFGLMGNQPQHF
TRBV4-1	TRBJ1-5	CASSQGRGGGNQPQHF
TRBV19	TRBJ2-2	CASSFRQGATGELFF
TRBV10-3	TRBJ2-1	CAIRAGQGANNEQFF
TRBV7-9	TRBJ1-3	CASSPRGNTIYF
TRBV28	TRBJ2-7	CASSTRQGVGEQYF
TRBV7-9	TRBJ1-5	CASSDNQRNQPQHF
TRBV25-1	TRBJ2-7	CASSRPQGREQYF
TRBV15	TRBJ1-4	CATSRVGRSTNEKLFF
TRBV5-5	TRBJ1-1	CASSLTRMNTEAFF
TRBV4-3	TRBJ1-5	CASSQDLYLGQPQHF
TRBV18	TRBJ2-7	CASSPGTSYEQYF
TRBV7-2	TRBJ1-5	CASSSTEHQPQHF
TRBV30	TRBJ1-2	CAWSVSGRPLANYGYTF